The 11 T cell receptor beta chains presented below share a single source sample, sequenced in a study of OX40 agonist ivuxolimab in advanced cancers. The receptor library was made with the immunoSEQ multiplex PCR assay. TCRdb's version of the immuneACCESS table is confined to in-frame rearrangements and falls short of the full clone set. An unresolved V gene accounts for under half of the shortfall where checked; the remainder is of unknown origin. This sample holds over 60,000 clones; 84% were observed only once. Of the sample, over 2% falls within the top ten clones. Sequenced material: CD4+ or CD8+ T cells sorted from blood, taken in a trial of the OX40 agonist ivuxolimab. These receptors all come from an adult with an advanced solid tumor such as melanoma, head and neck, liver or kidney cancer.

The rearrangement uses TRBV7-9 and TRBJ2-1; 9 nucleotides match TRBD2. Germline V gene data show CDR1 as SEHNR and CDR2 as FQNEAQ (reference sequence). Trimming cost V 1 base and J 10 bases; bases outside gene matches: 5. The CDR3 is 14 residues long. CDR3 in amino acids: CASSLVASGKEQFF. The CDR3 DNA is TGTGCCAGCAGCTTAGTTGCTAGCGGGAAGGAGCAGTTCTTC.

The genes are TRBV6-5 and TRBJ1-2, with D unresolved. This CDR3 is built from 13 residues. Germline loops: CDR1 MNHEY, CDR2 SVGAGI. V was cut by 2 bases and J by 8 bases, with 12 bases left in between. As DNA, the CDR3 is TGTGCCAGCAGTTACGACGGGTTAAGCGGCTACACCTTC. This translates into CASSYDGLSGYTF.

This sequence joins TRBV27 and TRBJ2-7; D gene ambiguous. This CDR3 is 13 amino acids long. Trimming took 7 bases from V and 0 from J, leaving 10 bases between them. Germline V gives CDR1 MNHEY, CDR2 SMNVEV (reference sequence). The CDR3, as DNA: TGTGCCAGCACCTCTAGGGACTCCTACGAGCAGTACTTC. Encoded protein: CASTSRDSYEQYF.

This rearrangement joins TRBV5-6 to TRBJ2-5; D unresolved. This CDR3 has 11 residues. Germline values: CDR1 SGHDT, CDR2 YYEEEE. The germline V and J ends were trimmed by 3 bases and 4 bases, with 4 bases remaining between them. CDR3 nucleotide sequence: TGTGCCAGCAGCTGGGGAGAGACCCAGTACTTC. This codes for CASSWGETQYF.

V usage is TRBV11-2 and J usage is TRBJ1-2; D ambiguous. The V gene lost 8 bases and the J gene lost 2 bases, with 18 bases spanning the gap. This CDR3 comprises 15 residues. CDR1 and CDR2 (germline): SGHAT, FQNNGV. The CDR3 DNA reads TGTGCCAGCCGACCGAGTAGCGGCGTCAACTATGGCTACACCTTC. It yields the protein CASRPSSGVNYGYTF.

V is TRBV7-2 and J is TRBJ1-5; D unresolved. V lost 5 bases to trimming and J lost 3 bases, with 14 bases between them. The CDR3 runs to 15 residues. CDR1 is SGHTA, CDR2 FQGNSA, per germline. CDR3: CASSPRRGPNQPQHF. The CDR3 region has the DNA TGTGCCAGCAGCCCCCGTCGCGGCCCCAATCAGCCCCAGCATTTT.

The chain is built from TRBV19 and TRBJ1-4, with D hard to call. This CDR3 has 14 residues. Per the germline V gene, CDR1 is LNHDA and CDR2 is SQIVND (reference sequence). Trimming stripped 5 bases from V and 8 bases from J, with 15 bases between. The CDR3 loop reads CASSPRGDVEKLFF. CDR3 DNA: TGTGCCAGTAGTCCCCGCGGAGACGTCGAAAAACTGTTTTTT.

This clone was counted a few times. CDR3 sequence: CASSNRLYSTDTQYF. Written as DNA, the CDR3 is TGTGCCAGCAGTAACCGACTATATAGCACAGATACGCAGTATTTT. This sequence joins TRBV6-1 and TRBJ2-3; TRBD2 might be the D (5 bases). V dropped 5 bases and J dropped 0 bases, with 12 bases sitting between them. This CDR3 region has 15 residues. Germline CDR1 and CDR2: MNHNS and SASEGT.

The chain recombines TRBV5-1 with TRBJ1-1; D not resolved. This CDR3 spans 14 amino acids. Deletions cut 1 base from V and 5 bases from J, with 12 bases between. Germline values: CDR1 SGHRS, CDR2 YFSETQ. The CDR3 DNA follows: TGCGCCAGCAGCTTGTATGGGAGAGGGACTGAAGCTTTCTTT. It codes for CASSLYGRGTEAFF. The whole variable domain, filled in from reference TRBV5-1 and TRBJ1-1, reads KAGVTQTPRYLIKTRGQQVTLSCSPISGHRSVSWYQQTPGQGLQFLFEYFSETQRNKGNFPGRFSGRQFSNSRSEMNVSTLELGDSALYLCASSLYGRGTEAFFGQGTRLTVV.

The chain carries TRBV6-6 and TRBJ2-5; D ambiguous. This CDR3 region has 12 residues. V dropped 2 bases and J dropped 5 bases, with 6 bases sitting between them. From germline, CDR1 is MNHNY and CDR2 SVGAGI (reference sequence). CDR3 loop: CASSYHEETQYF. The CDR3 bases are TGTGCCAGCAGTTACCACGAGGAGACCCAGTACTTC.

V is TRBV12-5 and J is TRBJ1-2; D not certain. Germline assignment: CDR1 LGHNT and CDR2 FRNRAP. This CDR3 is 12 amino acids long. V lost 1 base, J lost 6 bases, and 6 bases lay in between. Here the CDR3 reads CASGLEFHGYTF. CDR3 DNA sequence: TGTGCTAGTGGTTTGGAGTTTCATGGCTACACCTTC.